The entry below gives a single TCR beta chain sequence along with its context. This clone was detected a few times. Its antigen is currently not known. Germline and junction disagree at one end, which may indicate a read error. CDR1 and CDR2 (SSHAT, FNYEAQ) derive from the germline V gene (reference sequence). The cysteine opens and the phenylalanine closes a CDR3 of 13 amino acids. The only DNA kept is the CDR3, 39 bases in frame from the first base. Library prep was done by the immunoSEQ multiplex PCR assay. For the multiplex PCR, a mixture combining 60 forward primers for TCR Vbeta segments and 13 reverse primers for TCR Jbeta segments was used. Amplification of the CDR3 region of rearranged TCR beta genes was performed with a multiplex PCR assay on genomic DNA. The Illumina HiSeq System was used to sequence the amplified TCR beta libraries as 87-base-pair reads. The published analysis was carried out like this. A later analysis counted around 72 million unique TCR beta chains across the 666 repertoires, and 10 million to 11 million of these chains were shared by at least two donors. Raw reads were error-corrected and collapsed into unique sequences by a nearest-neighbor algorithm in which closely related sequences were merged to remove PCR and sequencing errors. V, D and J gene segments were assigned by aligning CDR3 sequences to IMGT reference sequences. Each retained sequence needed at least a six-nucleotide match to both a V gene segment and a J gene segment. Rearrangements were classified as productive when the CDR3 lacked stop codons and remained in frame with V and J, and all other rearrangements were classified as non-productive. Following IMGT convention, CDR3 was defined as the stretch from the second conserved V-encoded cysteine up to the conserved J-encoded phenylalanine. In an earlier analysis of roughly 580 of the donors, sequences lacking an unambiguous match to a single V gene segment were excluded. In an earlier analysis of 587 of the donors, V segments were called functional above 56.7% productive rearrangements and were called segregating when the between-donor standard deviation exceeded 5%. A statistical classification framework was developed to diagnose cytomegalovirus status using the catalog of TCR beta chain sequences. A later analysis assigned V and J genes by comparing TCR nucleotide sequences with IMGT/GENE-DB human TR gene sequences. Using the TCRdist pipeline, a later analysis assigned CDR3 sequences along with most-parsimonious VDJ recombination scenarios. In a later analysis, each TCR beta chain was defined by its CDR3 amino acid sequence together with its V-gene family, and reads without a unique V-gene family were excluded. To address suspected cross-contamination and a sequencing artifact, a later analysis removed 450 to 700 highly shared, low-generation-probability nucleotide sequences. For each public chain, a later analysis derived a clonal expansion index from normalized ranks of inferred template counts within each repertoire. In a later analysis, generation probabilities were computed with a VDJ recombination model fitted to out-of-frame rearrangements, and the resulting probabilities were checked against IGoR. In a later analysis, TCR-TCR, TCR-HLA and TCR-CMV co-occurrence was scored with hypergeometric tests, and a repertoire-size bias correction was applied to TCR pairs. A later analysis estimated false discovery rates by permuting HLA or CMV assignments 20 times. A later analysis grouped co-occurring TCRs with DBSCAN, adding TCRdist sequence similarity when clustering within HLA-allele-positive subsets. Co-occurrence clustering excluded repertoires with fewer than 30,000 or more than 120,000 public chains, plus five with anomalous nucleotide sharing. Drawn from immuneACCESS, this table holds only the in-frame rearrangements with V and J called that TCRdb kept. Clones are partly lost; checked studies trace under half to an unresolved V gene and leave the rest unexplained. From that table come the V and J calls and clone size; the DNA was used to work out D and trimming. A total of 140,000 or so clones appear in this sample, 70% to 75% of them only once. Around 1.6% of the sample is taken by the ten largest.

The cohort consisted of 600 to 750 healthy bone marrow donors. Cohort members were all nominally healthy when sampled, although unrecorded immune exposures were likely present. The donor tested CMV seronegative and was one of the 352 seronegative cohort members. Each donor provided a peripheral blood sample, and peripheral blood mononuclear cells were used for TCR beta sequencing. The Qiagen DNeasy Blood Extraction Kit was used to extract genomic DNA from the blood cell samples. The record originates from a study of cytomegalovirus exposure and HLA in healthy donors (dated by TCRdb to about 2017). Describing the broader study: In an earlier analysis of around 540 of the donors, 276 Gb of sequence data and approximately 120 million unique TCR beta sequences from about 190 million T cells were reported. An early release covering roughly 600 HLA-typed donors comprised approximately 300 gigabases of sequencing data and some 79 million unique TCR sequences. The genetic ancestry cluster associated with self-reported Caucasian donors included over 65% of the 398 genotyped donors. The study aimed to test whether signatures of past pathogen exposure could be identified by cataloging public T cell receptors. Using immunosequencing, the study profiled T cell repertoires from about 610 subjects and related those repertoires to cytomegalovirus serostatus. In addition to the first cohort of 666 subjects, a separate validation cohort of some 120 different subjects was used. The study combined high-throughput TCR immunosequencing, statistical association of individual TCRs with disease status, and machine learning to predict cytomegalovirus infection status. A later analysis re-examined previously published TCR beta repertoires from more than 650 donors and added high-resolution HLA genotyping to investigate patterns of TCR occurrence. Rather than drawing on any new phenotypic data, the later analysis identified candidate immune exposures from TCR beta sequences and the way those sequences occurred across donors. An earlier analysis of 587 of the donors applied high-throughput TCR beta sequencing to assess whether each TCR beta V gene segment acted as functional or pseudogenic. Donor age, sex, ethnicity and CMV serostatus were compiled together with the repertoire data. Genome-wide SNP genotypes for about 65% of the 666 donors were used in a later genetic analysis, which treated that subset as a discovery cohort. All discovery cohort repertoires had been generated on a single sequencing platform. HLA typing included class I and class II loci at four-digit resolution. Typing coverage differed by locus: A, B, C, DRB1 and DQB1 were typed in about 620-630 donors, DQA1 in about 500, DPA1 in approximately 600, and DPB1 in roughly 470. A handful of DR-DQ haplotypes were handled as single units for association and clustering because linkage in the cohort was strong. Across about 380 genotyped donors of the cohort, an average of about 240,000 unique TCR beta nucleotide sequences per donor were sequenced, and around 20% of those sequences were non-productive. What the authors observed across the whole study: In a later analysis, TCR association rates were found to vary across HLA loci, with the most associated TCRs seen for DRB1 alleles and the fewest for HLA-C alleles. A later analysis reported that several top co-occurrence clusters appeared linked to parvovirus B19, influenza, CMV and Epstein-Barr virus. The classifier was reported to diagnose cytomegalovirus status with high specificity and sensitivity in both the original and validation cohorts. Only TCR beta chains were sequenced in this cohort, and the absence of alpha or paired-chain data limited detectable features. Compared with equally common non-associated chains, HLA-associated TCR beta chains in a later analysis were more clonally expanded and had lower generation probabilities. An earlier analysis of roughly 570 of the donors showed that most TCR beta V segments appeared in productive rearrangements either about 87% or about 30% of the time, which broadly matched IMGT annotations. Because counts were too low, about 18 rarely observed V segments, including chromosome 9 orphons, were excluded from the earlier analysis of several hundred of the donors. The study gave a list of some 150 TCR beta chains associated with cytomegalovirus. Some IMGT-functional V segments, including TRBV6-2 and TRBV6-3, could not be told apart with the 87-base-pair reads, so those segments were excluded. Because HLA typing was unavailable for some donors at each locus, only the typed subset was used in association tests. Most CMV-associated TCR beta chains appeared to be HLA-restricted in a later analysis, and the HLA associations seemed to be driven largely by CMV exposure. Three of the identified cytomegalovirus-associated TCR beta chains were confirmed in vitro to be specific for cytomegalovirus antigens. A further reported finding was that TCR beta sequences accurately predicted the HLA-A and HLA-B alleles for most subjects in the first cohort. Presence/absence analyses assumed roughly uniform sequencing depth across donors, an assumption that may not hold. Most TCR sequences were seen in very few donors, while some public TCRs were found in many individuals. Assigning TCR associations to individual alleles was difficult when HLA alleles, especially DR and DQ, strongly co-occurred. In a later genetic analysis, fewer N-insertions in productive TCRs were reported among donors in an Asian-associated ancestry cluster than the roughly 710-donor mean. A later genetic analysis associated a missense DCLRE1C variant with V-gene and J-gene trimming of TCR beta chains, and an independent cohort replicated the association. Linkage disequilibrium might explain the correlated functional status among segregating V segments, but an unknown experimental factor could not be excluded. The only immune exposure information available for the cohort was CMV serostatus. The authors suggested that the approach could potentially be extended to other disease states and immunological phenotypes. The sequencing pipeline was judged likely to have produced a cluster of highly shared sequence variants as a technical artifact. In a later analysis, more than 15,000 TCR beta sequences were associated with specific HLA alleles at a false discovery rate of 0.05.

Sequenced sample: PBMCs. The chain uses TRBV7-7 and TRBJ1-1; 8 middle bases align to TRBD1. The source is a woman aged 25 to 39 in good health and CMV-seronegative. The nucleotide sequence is TGTGCTAGCAGCACTACAGGGGGCACTGAAGCTTTCTTT. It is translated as CASSTTGGTEAFF. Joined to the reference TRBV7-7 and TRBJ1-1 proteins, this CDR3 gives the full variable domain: GAGVSQSPRYKVTKRGQDVTLRCDPISSHATLYWYQQALGQGPEFLTYFNYEAQPDKSGLPSDRFSAERPEGSISTLTIQRTEQRDSAMYRCASSTTGGTEAFFGQGTRLTVV.